The 30 T cell receptor beta chains below all came from one sample that was sequenced in a study of human thymus T cells. Thymus tissue for the work was resected from patients undergoing corrective heart surgery. Profiled with immunoSEQ multiplex PCR; TCRdb holds only in-frame clones, not every one. The sample carries tens of thousands of clones, just over 95% recorded once. The sequenced sample was thymus tissue. The receptor source for this set is a boy in the first two years of life with a congenital heart defect but otherwise immunologically healthy.

The chain joins TRBV14 to TRBJ2-7; TRBD1 matches 7 bases. This CDR3 has 17 amino acids. V lost 4 bases and J lost 1; bases outside the gene matches: 13. From germline, CDR1 is SGHDN and CDR2 FVKESK. CDR3 amino acids: CASSRRTVRGPSYEQYF. DNA of the CDR3: TGTGCCAGCAGCCGACGGACAGTTAGGGGGCCTTCCTACGAGCAGTACTTC.

The rearrangement uses TRBV14 and TRBJ1-4; TRBD1 might be the D (5 bases). Germline CDR1 is SGHDN and CDR2 is FVKESK. Trimming shortened V by 1 base and J by 5 bases, and 17 bases separated the two germline ends. The CDR3 consists of 17 residues. CDR3: CASSQGPPHGTNEKLFF. The CDR3 DNA reads TGTGCCAGCAGCCAAGGCCCCCCGCACGGGACGAATGAAAAACTGTTTTTT.

This clone came up once. This sequence joins TRBV5-1 and TRBJ1-2, with a tentative D call TRBD1 (5 bases). CDR1 and CDR2 from the germline V gene are SGHRS and YFSETQ. CDR3 length: 14 amino acids. V lost 1 base to trimming and J lost 7 bases, with 14 bases between them. The CDR3 DNA sequence: TGCGCCAGCAGCTTGCTGGCAGGGCGAGGTGGCTACACCTTC. Translating gives CASSLLAGRGGYTF.

A single count supports this clone. The rearrangement uses TRBV9 and TRBJ2-5; no definite D call. V shed 1 base and J shed 5 bases, with 12 bases lying between them. CDR1 is SGDLS, CDR2 YYNGEE, per germline. The CDR3 sequence is 14 residues long. The CDR3 loop is CASSVQPEGETQYF. The CDR3 nucleotides read TGTGCCAGCAGCGTACAACCAGAAGGGGAGACCCAGTACTTC.

The J gene is TRBJ2-7, the V gene TRBV10-1, with TRBD1 identical over 7 bases. CDR1 and CDR2 from the germline V gene are WNHNN and SYGVQD (reference sequence). Germline trimming cut 4 bases from V and 2 bases from J; bases unmatched to any gene: 8. The CDR3 consists of 15 residues. This CDR3 reads CASSVRTGTTYEQYF. The CDR3 bases are TGCGCCAGCAGTGTGAGGACAGGTACAACCTACGAGCAGTACTTC.

The rearrangement joins TRBV28 to TRBJ2-7; D unclear. CDR1 is MDHEN and CDR2 is SYDVKM in the germline V gene. The ends were cut back, 5 bases at V and 9 bases at J, with 14 bases in the middle. The CDR3 consists of 12 residues. CDR3 region: CASSPTSGAQYF. For the CDR3, the DNA is TGTGCCAGCAGTCCAACCTCAGGTGCGCAGTACTTC.

The rearrangement links TRBV4-1 to TRBJ1-2; 8 bases line up with TRBD1. The CDR3 is 16 residues long. V shed 0 bases and J 4 bases; nucleotides not matched to a gene: 7. Germline values: CDR1 MGHRA, CDR2 YSYEKL. CDR3 sequence reads: CASSQDRLTGVYGYTF. The CDR3 DNA is TGCGCCAGCAGCCAAGACAGACTGACAGGGGTCTATGGCTACACCTTC.

This chain uses TRBV10-2 with TRBJ1-1; 7 bases are shared with TRBD1. CDR1 and CDR2 (germline): WSHSY, SAAADI. The CDR3 extends over 15 amino acids. Unmatched junction bases numbered 7, after V lost 2 bases and J lost 4 bases. The CDR3 region has the DNA TGCGCCAGCAGTGAGAGGGGGCAGTGGGGCACTGAAGCTTTCTTT. Its translation is CASSERGQWGTEAFF.

CDR3 sequence: CASCPTTPGTDTQYF. The CDR3 nucleotides read TGCGCCAGCTGTCCTACCACCCCTGGCACAGATACGCAGTATTTT. The V call is TRBV5-1, the J call TRBJ2-3; no clear D. V was trimmed by 7 bases and J by 1 base, leaving 16 bases between them. Germline lookup yields CDR1 SGHRS and CDR2 YFSETQ. The CDR3 sequence is 15 residues long.

This CDR3 is CASSRGRPRETQYF. CDR3 in DNA: TGTGCCAGCAGCCGTGGTCGCCCTAGGGAGACCCAGTACTTC. The chain carries TRBV5-4 and TRBJ2-5; unclear D gene. The CDR3 has 14 amino acids. Trimming cost V 4 bases and J 5 bases, with 15 bases left between them. CDR1 is SGHNT and CDR2 is YYREEE in the germline V gene (reference sequence).

This clone was detected only once. The V gene is TRBV4-2, the J gene TRBJ2-1; 12 positions agree with TRBD2. Germline V lookup: CDR1 LGHNA, CDR2 YNFKEQ. The length of the CDR3 is 21 residues. With V trimmed by 2 bases and J by 0 bases, 14 bases remained unmatched. The CDR3 is CASSQTAGLAGSTSSYNEQFF. In DNA, the CDR3 is TGTGCCAGCAGCCAAACAGCTGGACTAGCGGGGTCGACGAGCTCCTACAATGAGCAGTTCTTC.

This chain joins TRBV10-2 and TRBJ1-5, with D maybe TRBD1 (5 bases). V lost 4 bases and J lost 6, with 10 bases in between. CDR1 and CDR2 from the germline V gene are WSHSY and SAAADI. CDR3 length equals 13 residues. CDR3 sequence (DNA): TGCGCCAGCAGTGTTAGGGGAAGTCAGCCCCAGCATTTT. This sequence encodes CASSVRGSQPQHF.

The V and J genes are TRBV13 and TRBJ1-4; 12 bases match TRBD1. The length of the CDR3 is 14 residues. Germline-derived CDR1 and CDR2 are PRHDT and FYEKMQ (reference sequence). Trimming at V came to 3 bases and at J to 17 bases, leaving 10 bases not matched to a gene. CDR3 sequence: CASSFRGQGARLFF. The CDR3 DNA sequence: TGTGCCAGCAGCTTTCGGGGACAGGGGGCCAGGCTTTTTTTT.

The chain uses TRBV30 and TRBJ2-5, with 11 bases matching TRBD2. The CDR3 sequence is 14 residues long. Germline trimming cut 8 bases from V and 4 bases from J; bases unmatched to any gene: 9. The germline CDR1 and CDR2 sequences are GTSNPN and SVGIG (reference sequence). The CDR3 protein is CAGNSGGAGETQYF. The CDR3 DNA reads TGTGCCGGCAATAGCGGGGGGGCGGGAGAGACCCAGTACTTC.

The rearrangement links TRBV9 to TRBJ2-7; perhaps TRBD1 as D (5 bases). Germline CDR1 reads SGDLS; CDR2 reads YYNGEE. Trimming stripped 0 bases from V and 2 bases from J, with 9 bases between. This CDR3 contains 14 residues. The CDR3, as DNA: TGTGCCAGCAGCGTAGGAGACAGCACCTACGAGCAGTACTTC. Its protein product is CASSVGDSTYEQYF.

This chain links TRBV25-1 with TRBJ1-1; no clear D gene. Germline V lookup: CDR1 MGHDK, CDR2 SYGVNS. This CDR3 has 16 amino acids. Trimming removed 3 bases at V and 0 bases at J, with 14 bases between. The CDR3 is CASSDGRGYMNTEAFF. CDR3 nucleotides: TGTGCCAGCAGTGATGGACGGGGTTACATGAACACTGAAGCTTTCTTT.

The chain couples TRBV18 to TRBJ2-5, with 12 nucleotides matching TRBD2. This CDR3 has 16 amino acids. V lost 6 bases, J lost 5 bases, and 10 bases stayed unmatched. Per the germline V gene, CDR1 is KGHSH and CDR2 is LQKENI. CDR3 sequence (DNA): TGTGCCAGCTCTTTACGGACTAGCGGGAACGGGGAGACCCAGTACTTC. Translation: CASSLRTSGNGETQYF. Using reference TRBV18 and TRBJ2-5 for the parts outside the CDR3, the full variable domain is NAGVMQNPRHLVRRRGQEARLRCSPMKGHSHVYWYRQLPEEGLKFMVYLQKENIIDESGMPKERFSAEFPKEGPSILRIQQVVRGDSAAYFCASSLRTSGNGETQYFGPGTRLLVL.

The chain combines TRBV2 with TRBJ2-7; a possible D gene is TRBD2 (6 bases). Germline values: CDR1 SNHLY, CDR2 FYNNEI. The CDR3 consists of 15 residues. V shed 2 bases and J shed 4 bases, with 15 bases lying between them. CDR3 DNA sequence: TGTGCCAGCAGTGAATCTGTCGGGAGACCATACGAGCAGTACTTC. Amino acid sequence: CASSESVGRPYEQYF. The variable domain in full, with the rest retrieved from reference TRBV2 and TRBJ2-7, is EPEVTQTPSHQVTQMGQEVILRCVPISNHLYFYWYRQILGQKVEFLVSFYNNEISEKSEIFDDQFSVERPDGSNFTLKIRSTKLEDSAMYFCASSESVGRPYEQYFGPGTRLTVT.

V is TRBV29-1 and J is TRBJ2-5; 9 nucleotides match TRBD1. J gave up 1 base and V 1 base, and 4 bases lay outside the gene matches. The CDR3 runs to 15 residues. CDR1 SQVTM and CDR2 ANQGSEA come from the germline V gene. CDR3 protein: CSVEARQGGQETQYF. The CDR3 region has the DNA TGCAGCGTTGAAGCCCGACAGGGGGGCCAAGAGACCCAGTACTTC.

The V gene is TRBV4-1, the J gene TRBJ2-7, with 12 bases aligning to TRBD2. With V trimmed by 0 bases and J by 2 bases, 14 bases remained unmatched. Germline CDR1 is MGHRA and CDR2 is YSYEKL. The CDR3 has 20 residues. The CDR3 sequence is CASSQDPASGRAHGPYEQYF. Here the CDR3 DNA reads TGCGCCAGCAGCCAAGATCCGGCTAGCGGGAGGGCCCACGGCCCCTACGAGCAGTACTTC.

This chain links TRBV7-3 with TRBJ1-3; D might be TRBD1 (5 bases). The CDR3 loop spans 15 amino acids. The germline V and J ends were trimmed by 5 bases and 4 bases, with 15 bases remaining between them. Germline-derived CDR1 and CDR2 are SGHTA and FQGTGA. The CDR3 spells CASSQAGGYGNTIYF. CDR3 DNA: TGTGCCAGCAGCCAGGCTGGGGGGTACGGAAACACCATATATTTT.

V is TRBV4-1 and J is TRBJ1-1, with D perhaps TRBD1 (5 bases). Germline lookup yields CDR1 MGHRA and CDR2 YSYEKL. The CDR3 is 12 residues long. Trimming took 10 bases from V and 0 from J, leaving 9 bases between them. CDR3 coding DNA: TGCGCCACCCGGGGCATGAACACTGAAGCTTTCTTT. It codes for CATRGMNTEAFF.

The genes are TRBV9 and TRBJ2-3; 7 bases match TRBD1. The CDR3 spans 14 residues. The V segment lost 4 bases and the J segment 6 bases; nucleotides outside the gene matches: 8. Germline values: CDR1 SGDLS, CDR2 YYNGEE. The DNA for the CDR3 is TGTGCCAGCAGCCCCCAATCCAGGGGGGATACGCAGTATTTT. It yields the protein CASSPQSRGDTQYF. The complete variable domain, with remaining parts taken from reference TRBV9 and TRBJ2-3, reads DSGVTQTPKHLITATGQRVTLRCSPRSGDLSVYWYQQSLDQGLQFLIQYYNGEERAKGNILERFSAQQFPDLHSELNLSSLELGDSALYFCASSPQSRGDTQYFGPGTRLTVL.

The chain couples TRBV2 to TRBJ1-5; D is perhaps TRBD1 (5 bases). This CDR3 contains 13 residues. The germline CDR1 and CDR2 sequences are SNHLY and FYNNEI. V was shortened by 6 bases and J by 9 bases, with 15 bases between the two germline ends. CDR3 region: CASRMTARRPQHF. The CDR3, as DNA: TGTGCCAGCAGGATGACAGCCCGAAGGCCCCAGCATTTT.

This clone has just a few counts. J is TRBJ1-2 and V is TRBV7-9, with D unclear. The CDR3 is 14 amino acids. Germline V CDR1 and CDR2: SEHNR, FQNEAQ (reference sequence). The V end was cut by 4 bases, the J end by 0 bases, with 9 bases between. CDR3 sequence: CASSSGSPNYGYTF. The CDR3 DNA reads as TGTGCCAGCAGCTCGGGCAGCCCTAACTATGGCTACACCTTC.

CDR3 residues: CASSLSGAYTGELFF. As DNA, the CDR3 is TGTGCCAGCAGCTTAAGCGGGGCCTACACCGGGGAGCTGTTTTTT. The chain links TRBV7-9 to TRBJ2-2; 7 bases match TRBD2. This CDR3 region has 15 residues. Germline loops: CDR1 SEHNR, CDR2 FQNEAQ (reference sequence). V shed 2 bases, J shed 3 bases, and the junction held 3 bases outside the gene matches.

This sequence joins TRBV5-6 and TRBJ2-7; D unresolved. CDR3 length: 15 amino acids. Germline values: CDR1 SGHDT, CDR2 YYEEEE. V lost 4 bases, J lost 4 bases, and 18 bases lay in between. For the CDR3, the DNA is TGTGCCAGCAGCATAACTACGGTACGGAGTTACGAGCAGTACTTC. This codes for CASSITTVRSYEQYF.

Concerning this clone itself: Additional DNA sequences in this sample encode the identical CDR3. The chain combines TRBV6-1 with TRBJ1-1, with 8 bases aligning to TRBD1. With 5 bases clipped from V and 3 bases from J, the junction kept 8 bases outside the gene matches. CDR1 and CDR2 (germline): MNHNS, SASEGT. The CDR3 contains 15 residues. CDR3 sequence reads: CASSTRQGLDTEAFF. CDR3 DNA sequence: TGTGCCAGCAGTACCCGACAGGGGTTGGACACTGAAGCTTTCTTT.

The chain employs TRBV28 and TRBJ2-4, with TRBD2 identical over 8 bases. From germline, CDR1 is MDHEN and CDR2 SYDVKM. This CDR3 is built from 15 residues. Unmatched junction bases numbered 10, after V lost 5 bases and J lost 7 bases. The CDR3 is CASSPPLVAGNIQYF. The CDR3 DNA reads as TGTGCCAGCAGTCCCCCCCTGGTAGCGGGGAACATTCAGTACTTC.

The rearrangement uses TRBV19 and TRBJ2-7, with a possible D match to TRBD1 (5 bases). The CDR3 length is 15 residues. The germline V and J ends were trimmed by 4 bases and 4 bases, with 17 bases remaining between them. Per germline, CDR1 LNHDA and CDR2 SQIVND (reference sequence). This chain's CDR3 is CASSSIQGTPYEQYF. The CDR3 nucleotides are TGTGCCAGTAGTAGCATCCAGGGTACTCCTTACGAGCAGTACTTC. The full variable domain, its missing parts supplied by reference TRBV19 and TRBJ2-7, is DGGITQSPKYLFRKEGQNVTLSCEQNLNHDAMYWYRQDPGQGLRLIYYSQIVNDFQKGDIAEGYSVSREKKESFPLTVTSAQKNPTAFYLCASSSIQGTPYEQYFGPGTRLTVT.